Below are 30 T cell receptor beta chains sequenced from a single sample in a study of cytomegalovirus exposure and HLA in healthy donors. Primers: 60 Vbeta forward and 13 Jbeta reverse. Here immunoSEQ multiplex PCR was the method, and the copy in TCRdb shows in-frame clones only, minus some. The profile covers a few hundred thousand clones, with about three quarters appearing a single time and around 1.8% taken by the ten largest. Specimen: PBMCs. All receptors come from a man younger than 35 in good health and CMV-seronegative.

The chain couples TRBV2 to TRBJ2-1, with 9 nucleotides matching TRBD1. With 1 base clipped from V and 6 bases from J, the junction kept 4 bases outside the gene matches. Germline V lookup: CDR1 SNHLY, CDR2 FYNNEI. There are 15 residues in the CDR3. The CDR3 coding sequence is TGTGCCAGCAGTGAAGGGACAGGGGTCCGCAATGAGCAGTTCTTC. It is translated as CASSEGTGVRNEQFF.

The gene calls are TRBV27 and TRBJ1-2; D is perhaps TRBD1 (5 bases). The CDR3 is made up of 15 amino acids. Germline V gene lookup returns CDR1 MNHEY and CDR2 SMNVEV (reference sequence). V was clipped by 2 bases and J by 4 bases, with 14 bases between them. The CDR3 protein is CASSLGGEGTYGYTF. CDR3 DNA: TGTGCCAGCAGTTTAGGCGGGGAGGGGACCTATGGCTACACCTTC.

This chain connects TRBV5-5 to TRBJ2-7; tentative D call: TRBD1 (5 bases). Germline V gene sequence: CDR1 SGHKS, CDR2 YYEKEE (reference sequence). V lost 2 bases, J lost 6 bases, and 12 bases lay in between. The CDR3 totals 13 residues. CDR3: CASSFGAGFEQYF. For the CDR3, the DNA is TGTGCCAGCAGCTTTGGGGCTGGGTTCGAGCAGTACTTC.

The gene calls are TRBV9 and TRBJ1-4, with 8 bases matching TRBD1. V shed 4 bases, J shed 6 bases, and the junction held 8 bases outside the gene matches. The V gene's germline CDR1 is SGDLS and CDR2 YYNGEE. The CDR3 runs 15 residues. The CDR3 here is CASSLGQGTDEKLFF. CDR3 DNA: TGTGCCAGCAGCCTTGGACAGGGAACGGATGAAAAACTGTTTTTT. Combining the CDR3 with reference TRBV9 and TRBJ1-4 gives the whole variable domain DSGVTQTPKHLITATGQRVTLRCSPRSGDLSVYWYQQSLDQGLQFLIQYYNGEERAKGNILERFSAQQFPDLHSELNLSSLELGDSALYFCASSLGQGTDEKLFFGSGTQLSVL.

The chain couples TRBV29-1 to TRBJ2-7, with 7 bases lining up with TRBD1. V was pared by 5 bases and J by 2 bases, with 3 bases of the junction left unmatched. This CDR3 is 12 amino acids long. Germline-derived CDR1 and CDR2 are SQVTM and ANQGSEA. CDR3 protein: CSVIGTAYEQYF. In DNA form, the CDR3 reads TGCAGCGTTATAGGGACAGCCTACGAGCAGTACTTC.

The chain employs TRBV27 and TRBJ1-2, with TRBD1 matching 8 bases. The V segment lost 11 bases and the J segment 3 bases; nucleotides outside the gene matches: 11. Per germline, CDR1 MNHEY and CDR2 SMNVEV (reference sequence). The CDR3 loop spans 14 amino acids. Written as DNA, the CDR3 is TGTGCCTCTGGCCGGGACAGGTGGCACTATGGCTACACCTTC. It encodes CASGRDRWHYGYTF.

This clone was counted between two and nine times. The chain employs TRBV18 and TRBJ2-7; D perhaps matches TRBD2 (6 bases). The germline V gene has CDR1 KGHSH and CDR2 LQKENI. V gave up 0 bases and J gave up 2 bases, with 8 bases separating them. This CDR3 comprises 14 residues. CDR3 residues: CASSPPSGAYEQYF. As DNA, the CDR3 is TGTGCCAGCTCACCACCCTCGGGGGCCTACGAGCAGTACTTC.

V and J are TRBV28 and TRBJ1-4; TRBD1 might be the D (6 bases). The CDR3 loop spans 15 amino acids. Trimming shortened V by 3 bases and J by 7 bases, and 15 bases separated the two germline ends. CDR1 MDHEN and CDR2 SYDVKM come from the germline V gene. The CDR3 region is CASSLVQGSGEKLFF. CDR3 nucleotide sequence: TGTGCCAGCAGTTTGGTACAGGGTTCGGGTGAAAAACTGTTTTTT. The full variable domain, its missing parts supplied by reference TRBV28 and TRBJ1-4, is DVKVTQSSRYLVKRTGEKVFLECVQDMDHENMFWYRQDPGLGLRLIYFSYDVKMKEKGDIPEGYSVSREKKERFSLILESASTNQTSMYLCASSLVQGSGEKLFFGSGTQLSVL.

The CDR3 reads CASRQGVIRPGELFF. The CDR3 DNA sequence: TGTGCCAGCAGACAGGGGGTCATCCGGCCCGGGGAGCTGTTTTTT. The chain joins TRBV2 to TRBJ2-2, with 8 bases matching TRBD1. V shed 6 bases and J 6 bases; nucleotides not matched to a gene: 9. CDR1 is SNHLY, CDR2 FYNNEI, per germline. The CDR3 consists of 15 residues. Full variable domain (remainder filled in from reference TRBV2 and TRBJ2-2): EPEVTQTPSHQVTQMGQEVILRCVPISNHLYFYWYRQILGQKVEFLVSFYNNEISEKSEIFDDQFSVERPDGSNFTLKIRSTKLEDSAMYFCASRQGVIRPGELFFGEGSRLTVL.

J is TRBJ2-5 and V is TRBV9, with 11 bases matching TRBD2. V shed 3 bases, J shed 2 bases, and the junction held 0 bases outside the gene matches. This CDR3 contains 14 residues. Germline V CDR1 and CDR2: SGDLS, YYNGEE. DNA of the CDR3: TGTGCCAGCAGCGGGACTAGCGGGCAAGAGACCCAGTACTTC. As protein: CASSGTSGQETQYF.

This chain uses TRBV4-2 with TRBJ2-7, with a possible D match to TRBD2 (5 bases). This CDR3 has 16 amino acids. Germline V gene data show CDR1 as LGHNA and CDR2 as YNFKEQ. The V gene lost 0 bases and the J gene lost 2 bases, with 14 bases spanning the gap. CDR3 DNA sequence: TGTGCCAGCAGCCAAGATCTTAATAGCGTTACCTACGAGCAGTACTTC. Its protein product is CASSQDLNSVTYEQYF.

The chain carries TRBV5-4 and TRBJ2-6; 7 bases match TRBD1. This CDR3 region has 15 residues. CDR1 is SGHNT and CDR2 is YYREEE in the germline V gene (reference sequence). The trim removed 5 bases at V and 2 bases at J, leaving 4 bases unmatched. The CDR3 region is CASRPQGAGANVLTF. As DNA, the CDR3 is TGTGCCAGCAGACCCCAGGGGGCTGGGGCCAACGTCCTGACTTTC.

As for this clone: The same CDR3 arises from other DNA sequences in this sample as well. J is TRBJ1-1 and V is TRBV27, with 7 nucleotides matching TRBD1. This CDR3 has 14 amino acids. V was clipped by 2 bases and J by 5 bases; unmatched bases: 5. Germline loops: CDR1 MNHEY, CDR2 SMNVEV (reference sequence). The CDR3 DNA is TGTGCCAGCAGTTTACTACAGGGGCGGACTGAAGCTTTCTTT. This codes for CASSLLQGRTEAFF.

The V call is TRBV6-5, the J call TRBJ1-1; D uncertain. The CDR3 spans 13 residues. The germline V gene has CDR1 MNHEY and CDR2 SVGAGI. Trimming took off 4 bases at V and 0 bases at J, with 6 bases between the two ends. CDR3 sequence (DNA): TGTGCCAGCAGTTCGGGGTTGAACACTGAAGCTTTCTTT. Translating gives CASSSGLNTEAFF.

In DNA, the CDR3 is TGCAGCGTTGACAACAGGGGGAGTTCTGGCTACACCTTC. Its translation: CSVDNRGSSGYTF. The chain is built from TRBV29-1 and TRBJ1-2, with TRBD1 matching 8 bases. The CDR3 runs 13 residues. The germline CDR1 and CDR2 sequences are SQVTM and ANQGSEA. V was clipped by 3 bases and J by 7 bases; unmatched bases: 7.

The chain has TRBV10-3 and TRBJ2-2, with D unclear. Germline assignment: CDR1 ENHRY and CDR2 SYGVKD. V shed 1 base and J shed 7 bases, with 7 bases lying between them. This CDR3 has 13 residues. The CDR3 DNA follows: TGTGCCATCAGTGAGTACAGCTACGGGGAGCTGTTTTTT. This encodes CAISEYSYGELFF.

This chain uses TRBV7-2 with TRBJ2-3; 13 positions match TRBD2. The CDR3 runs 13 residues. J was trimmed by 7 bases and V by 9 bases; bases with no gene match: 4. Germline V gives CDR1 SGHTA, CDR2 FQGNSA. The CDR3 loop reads CASTSGGANTQYF. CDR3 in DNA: TGTGCCAGTACTAGCGGGGGGGCCAATACGCAGTATTTT.

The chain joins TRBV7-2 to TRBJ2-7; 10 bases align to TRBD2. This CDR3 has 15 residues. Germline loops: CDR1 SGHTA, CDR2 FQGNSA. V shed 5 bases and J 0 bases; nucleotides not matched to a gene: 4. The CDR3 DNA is TGTGCCAGCAGCAGTACTAGCGGGGACTCCTACGAGCAGTACTTC. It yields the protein CASSSTSGDSYEQYF.

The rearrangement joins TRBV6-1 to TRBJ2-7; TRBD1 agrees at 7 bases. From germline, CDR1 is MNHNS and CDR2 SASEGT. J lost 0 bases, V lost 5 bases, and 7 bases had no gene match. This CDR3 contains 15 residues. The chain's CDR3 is CASSFQGEGSYEQYF. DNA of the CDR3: TGTGCCAGCAGTTTTCAGGGGGAAGGCTCCTACGAGCAGTACTTC.

Here the CDR3 DNA reads TGTGCCAGCAGCTTAGTAGGGGGCACTGAAGCTTTCTTT. Protein: CASSLVGGTEAFF. The chain combines TRBV11-1 with TRBJ1-1; tentative D call: TRBD1 (6 bases). The V gene's germline CDR1 is SGHAT and CDR2 FQDESV (reference sequence). V was pared by 1 base and J by 4 bases, with 7 bases between. CDR3 size: 13 residues.

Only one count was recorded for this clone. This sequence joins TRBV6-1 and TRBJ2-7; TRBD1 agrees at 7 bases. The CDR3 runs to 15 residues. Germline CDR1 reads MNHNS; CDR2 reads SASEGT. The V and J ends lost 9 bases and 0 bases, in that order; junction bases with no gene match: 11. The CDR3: CASLTGTAGSYEQYF. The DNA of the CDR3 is TGTGCCAGTCTTACCGGGACAGCCGGCTCCTACGAGCAGTACTTC.

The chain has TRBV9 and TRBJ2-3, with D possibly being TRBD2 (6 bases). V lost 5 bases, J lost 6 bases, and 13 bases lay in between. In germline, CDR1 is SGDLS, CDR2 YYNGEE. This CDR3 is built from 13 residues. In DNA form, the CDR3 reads TGTGCCAGCAGGGGCGGGACCGGGGATACGCAGTATTTT. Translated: CASRGGTGDTQYF.

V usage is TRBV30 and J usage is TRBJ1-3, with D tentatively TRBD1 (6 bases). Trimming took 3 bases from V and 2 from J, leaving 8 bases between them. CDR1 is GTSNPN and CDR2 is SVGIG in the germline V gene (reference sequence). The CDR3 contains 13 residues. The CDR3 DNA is TGTGCCTGGAGAGGGACACCTGGAAACACCATATATTTT. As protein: CAWRGTPGNTIYF.

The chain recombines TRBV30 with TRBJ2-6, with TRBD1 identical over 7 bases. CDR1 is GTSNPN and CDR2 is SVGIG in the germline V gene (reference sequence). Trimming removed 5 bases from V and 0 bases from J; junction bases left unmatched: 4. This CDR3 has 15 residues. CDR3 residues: CAWWGQLSGANVLTF. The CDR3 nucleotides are TGTGCCTGGTGGGGACAGCTCTCTGGGGCCAACGTCCTGACTTTC. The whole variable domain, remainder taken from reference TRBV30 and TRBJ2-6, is SQTIHQWPATLVQPVGSPLSLECTVEGTSNPNLYWYRQAAGRGLQLLFYSVGIGQISSEVPQNLSASRPQDRQFILSSKKLLLSDSGFYLCAWWGQLSGANVLTFGAGSRLTVL.

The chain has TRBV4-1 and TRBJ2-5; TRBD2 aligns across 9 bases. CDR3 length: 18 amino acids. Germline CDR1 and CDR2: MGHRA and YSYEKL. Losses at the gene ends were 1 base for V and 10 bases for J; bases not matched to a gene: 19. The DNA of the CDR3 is TGCGCCAGCAGCCAAGGGGGGGGGACTAGCCCCGATACTTTAGGCCAGTACTTC. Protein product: CASSQGGGTSPDTLGQYF.

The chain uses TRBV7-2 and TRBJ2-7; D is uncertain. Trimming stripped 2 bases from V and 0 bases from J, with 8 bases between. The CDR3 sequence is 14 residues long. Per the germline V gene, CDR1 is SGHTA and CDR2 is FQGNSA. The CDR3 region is CASSLSYDSYEQYF. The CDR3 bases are TGTGCCAGCAGCTTAAGCTACGACTCCTACGAGCAGTACTTC.

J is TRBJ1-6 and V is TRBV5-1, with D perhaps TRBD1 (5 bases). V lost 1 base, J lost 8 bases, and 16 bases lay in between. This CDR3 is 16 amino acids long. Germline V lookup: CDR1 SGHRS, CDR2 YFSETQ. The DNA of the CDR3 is TGCGCCAGCAGCTTGTGGTCACAAGGGGCAGATTCACCCCTCCACTTT. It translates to CASSLWSQGADSPLHF.

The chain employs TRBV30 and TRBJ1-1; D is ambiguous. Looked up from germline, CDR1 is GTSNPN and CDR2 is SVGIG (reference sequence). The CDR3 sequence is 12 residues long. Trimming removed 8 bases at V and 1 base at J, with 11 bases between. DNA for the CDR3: TGTGCCAGTCAACGGGGGAACACTGAAGCTTTCTTT. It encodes CASQRGNTEAFF.

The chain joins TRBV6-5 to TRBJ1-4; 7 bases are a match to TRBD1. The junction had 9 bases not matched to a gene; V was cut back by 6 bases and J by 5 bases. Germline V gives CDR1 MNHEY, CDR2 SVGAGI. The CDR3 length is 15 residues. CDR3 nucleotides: TGTGCCAGCAGCCTTGACAGGGCCGAAAATGAAAAACTGTTTTTT. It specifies CASSLDRAENEKLFF.

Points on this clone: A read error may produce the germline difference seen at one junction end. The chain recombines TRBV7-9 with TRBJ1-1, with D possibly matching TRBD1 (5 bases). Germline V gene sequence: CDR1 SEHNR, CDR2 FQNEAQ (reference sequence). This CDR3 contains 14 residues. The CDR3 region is CSSSLVGGKTEAFF. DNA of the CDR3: TGTTCCAGCAGCTTAGTCGGGGGTAAGACTGAAGCTTTCTTT.